This T cell receptor (beta chain) was captured by sequencing in a study of blood T cell repertoires in COVID-19. Turning to the study itself: From T cells, B-cell-depleted T cells, or PBMCs came the material, which was cDNA or gDNA.

Per the original methods: Reference gene primer amplification gave estimated nucleated cell counts. Here immunoSEQ multiplex PCR was the method, and the copy in TCRdb shows in-frame clones only, minus some. That table gives V, J and clone size, and the DNA gave D and trimming. The top ten clones hold approximately 9.1% of a sample with fewer than 200,000 clones, around 76% of them seen once. V lost 4 bases and J lost 3, with 14 bases in between. Germline lookup yields CDR1 SGHVS and CDR2 FQNEAQ. There are 15 residues in the CDR3. Sequenced input: peripheral blood. This sequence was found in a woman aged 70-85 years with acute or convalescent COVID-19. The chain is built from TRBV7-8 and TRBJ2-3, with a possible D match to TRBD2 (5 bases). The CDR3 DNA follows: TGTGCCAGCAGCTCCCGGGGTGACGGGACAGATACGCAGTATTTT. This codes for CASSSRGDGTDTQYF. Complete variable domain (other parts from reference TRBV7-8 and TRBJ2-3): GAGVSQSPRYKVAKRGQDVALRCDPISGHVSLFWYQQALGQGPEFLTYFQNEAQLDKSGLPSDRFFAERPEGSVSTLKIQRTQQEDSAVYLCASSSRGDGTDTQYFGPGTRLTVL.